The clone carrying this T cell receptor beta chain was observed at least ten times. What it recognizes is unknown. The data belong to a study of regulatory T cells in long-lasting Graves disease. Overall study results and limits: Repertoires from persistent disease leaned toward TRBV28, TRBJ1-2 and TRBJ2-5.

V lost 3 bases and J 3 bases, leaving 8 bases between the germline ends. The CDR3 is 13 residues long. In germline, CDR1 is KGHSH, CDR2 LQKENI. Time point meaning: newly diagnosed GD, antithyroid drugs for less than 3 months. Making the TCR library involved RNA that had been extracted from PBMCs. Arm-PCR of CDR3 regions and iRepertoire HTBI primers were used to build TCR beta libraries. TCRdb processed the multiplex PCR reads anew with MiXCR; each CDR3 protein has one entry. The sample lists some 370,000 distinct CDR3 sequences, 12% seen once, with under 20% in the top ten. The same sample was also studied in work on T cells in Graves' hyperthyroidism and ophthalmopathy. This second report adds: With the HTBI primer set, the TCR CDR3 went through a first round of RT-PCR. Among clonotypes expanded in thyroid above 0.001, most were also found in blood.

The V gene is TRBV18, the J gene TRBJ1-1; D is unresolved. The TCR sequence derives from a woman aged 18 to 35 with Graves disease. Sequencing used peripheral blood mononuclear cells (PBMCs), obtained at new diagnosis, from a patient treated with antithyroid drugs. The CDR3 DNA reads TGTGCCAGCTCACCCCCCCAGCACACTGAAGCTTTCTTT. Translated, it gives CASSPPQHTEAFF.